Listed below are T cell receptor beta chains from one sample, sequenced in a study of cytomegalovirus exposure and HLA in healthy donors. The data were produced by immunoSEQ multiplex PCR, yet TCRdb's version contains in-frame clones alone and is incomplete. The profile covers about 190,000 clones, with 70% to 90% appearing a single time and around 1.9% taken by the ten largest. Sample: PBMCs. These receptors came from a woman under 30 in good health and CMV-seropositive. The CDR3 runs from the conserved cysteine through the conserved F or W. Each record gives: J gene, D gene, clone size, V gene, CDR3 DNA, CDR3 protein. The D gene is left open where the match is weak. Not every row has a clone size; where given, it reads once, few, many or a size class.

J gene: TRBJ2-1
D gene: .
clone size: once
V gene: TRBV27
CDR3 DNA: TGTGCCAGCAGTTTACTTAGCTCCTACAATGAGCAGTTCTTC
CDR3 protein: CASSLLSSYNEQFF

J gene: TRBJ1-4
D gene: .
clone size: .
V gene: TRBV7-9
CDR3 DNA: TGTGCCAGCAGCTTACCCTATACTGAGGGCCGAAAACTGTTTTTT
CDR3 protein: CASSLPYTEGRKLFF

J gene: TRBJ1-2
D gene: .
clone size: few
V gene: TRBV10-2
CDR3 DNA: TGCGCCAGCAGTGAACTTCGGGTTAACTATGGCTACACCTTC
CDR3 protein: CASSELRVNYGYTF

J gene: TRBJ1-2
D gene: .
clone size: .
V gene: TRBV9
CDR3 DNA: TGTGCCAGCAGCCCTAGACGGGAGGATAACTATGGCTACACCTTC
CDR3 protein: CASSPRREDNYGYTF

J gene: TRBJ2-4
D gene: TRBD2
clone size: .
V gene: TRBV6-5
CDR3 DNA: TGTGCCAGCAGGGAGGGACTAGGAAAAAACATTCAGTACTTC
CDR3 protein: CASREGLGKNIQYF

J gene: TRBJ2-7
D gene: .
clone size: .
V gene: TRBV4-1
CDR3 DNA: TGCGCCAGCAGCCCGAGTGAATCAGGGATCTCCTACGAGCAGTACTTC
CDR3 protein: CASSPSESGISYEQYF

J gene: TRBJ1-6
D gene: TRBD1
clone size: .
V gene: TRBV4-1
CDR3 DNA: TGCGCCAGCAGCCATCCAGGACAGGGTTCACCCCTCCACTTT
CDR3 protein: CASSHPGQGSPLHF

J gene: TRBJ2-5
D gene: .
clone size: .
V gene: TRBV30
CDR3 DNA: TGTGCCTGGAGTGAGAGGACTGAGCAGGAGACCCAGTACTTC
CDR3 protein: CAWSERTEQETQYF

J gene: TRBJ2-7
D gene: TRBD1
clone size: .
V gene: TRBV2
CDR3 DNA: TGTGCCAGCAGGGGGACAGTCTACGAGCAGTACTTC
CDR3 protein: CASRGTVYEQYF

J gene: TRBJ1-1
D gene: .
clone size: .
V gene: TRBV12-5
CDR3 DNA: TGTGCTAGTGGTTTGGTACTGAAGGGGCTTACTGAAGCTTTCTTT
CDR3 protein: CASGLVLKGLTEAFF

J gene: TRBJ1-1
D gene: .
clone size: few
V gene: TRBV9
CDR3 DNA: TGTGCCAGCAGCCACAGGGTCGACACTGAAGCTTTCTTT
CDR3 protein: CASSHRVDTEAFF